The 22 T cell receptor beta chains below come from one sample, sequenced in a study of shared clonotypes between healthy human individuals (TCRdb year 2020). The library was obtained by the immunoSEQ multiplex PCR assay. In TCRdb, the immuneACCESS table is reduced to in-frame sequences with V and J assigned. These tables do not hold every clone; where another copy was compared, an unresolved V gene accounts for under half, and the others remain unexplained. The sample table shows fewer than 600,000 clones, and about four fifths are seen once. Jointly, the top ten make up under 15% of the sample. The sample comprised PBMCs. These receptors were collected from a woman in her forties in good health. Some clones in this sample may be carry-over from other donors' samples.

In this sample, this clone turned up a few times. The rearrangement joins TRBV10-1 to TRBJ1-1, with D unresolved. V lost 0 bases to trimming and J lost 7 bases, with 9 bases between them. CDR3 length equals 13 residues. The germline gives CDR1 WNHNN, CDR2 SYGVQD (reference sequence). The CDR3 DNA follows: TGCGCCAGCAGTGAGTCTGGTCTAGATGAAGCTTTCTTT. It codes for CASSESGLDEAFF.

V and J are TRBV5-5 and TRBJ1-1; TRBD1 might be the D (5 bases). Per the germline V gene, CDR1 is SGHKS and CDR2 is YYEKEE (reference sequence). The CDR3 loop spans 13 amino acids. Trimming removed 4 bases from V and 12 bases from J, with 19 bases in between. Written as DNA, the CDR3 is TGTGCCAGCAGCCCATCCGGGGGTCGTGCACCTTTCTTT. Its protein product is CASSPSGGRAPFF.

The rearrangement uses TRBV18 and TRBJ2-1; D not certain. The CDR3 is made up of 13 amino acids. V lost 4 bases to trimming and J lost 6 bases, with 10 bases between them. Germline values: CDR1 KGHSH, CDR2 LQKENI. CDR3 in amino acids: CASSLTTSNEQFF. The CDR3 DNA is TGTGCCAGCTCACTAACCACCTCCAATGAGCAGTTCTTC.

A remark on this clone: Other DNA sequences within the sample encode an identical CDR3. V gene TRBV10-3 combines with J gene TRBJ1-1, with 8 nucleotides matching TRBD1. V shed 0 bases, J shed 1 base, and the junction held 1 base outside the gene matches. The CDR3 is 15 amino acids. CDR1 and CDR2 from the germline V gene are ENHRY and SYGVKD. CDR3 coding DNA: TGTGCCATCAGTGAGTCCGGACAGGGGAACACTGAAGCTTTCTTT. Protein product: CAISESGQGNTEAFF.

The chain couples TRBV30 to TRBJ1-4; no clear D. CDR3 size: 14 residues. The germline V gene has CDR1 GTSNPN and CDR2 SVGIG (reference sequence). Trimming took off 1 base at V and 5 bases at J, with 11 bases between the two ends. CDR3 region: CAWSGIQPNEKLFF. In nucleotides, the CDR3 is TGTGCCTGGAGTGGGATCCAGCCGAATGAAAAACTGTTTTTT.

The V call is TRBV7-2, the J call TRBJ1-4, with 7 bases that match TRBD1. The ends lost 5 bases at V and 4 bases at J; junction bases unmatched: 7. CDR3 length equals 15 residues. Germline values: CDR1 SGHTA, CDR2 FQGNSA. CDR3 in DNA: TGTGCCAGCAGCCCTCCGGGACAGAATAATGAAAAACTGTTTTTT. Translating gives CASSPPGQNNEKLFF.

This clone was seen a single time. The sample contains more than one DNA sequence encoding this CDR3. This chain uses TRBV30 with TRBJ1-5; D not resolved. Germline V CDR1 and CDR2: GTSNPN, SVGIG (reference sequence). V lost 0 bases to trimming and J lost 4 bases, with 7 bases between them. The CDR3 is 13 amino acids. Written as DNA, the CDR3 is TGTGCCTGGAGTGTACGGGAGAATCAGCCCCAGCATTTT. Its translation is CAWSVRENQPQHF.

J is TRBJ2-1 and V is TRBV10-2; TRBD1 aligns across 9 bases. The junction had 5 bases not matched to a gene; V was cut back by 1 base and J by 4 bases. The CDR3 is 16 amino acids. Germline V gene lookup returns CDR1 WSHSY and CDR2 SAAADI. The CDR3 coding sequence is TGCGCCAGCAGTGAGTTCCCCGGGACAGGGTACAATGAGCAGTTCTTC. It codes for CASSEFPGTGYNEQFF.

A single count supports this clone. The V call is TRBV6-4, the J call TRBJ2-1; TRBD2 agrees at 9 bases. J gave up 2 bases and V 4 bases, and 9 bases lay outside the gene matches. Germline CDR1 is MRHNA and CDR2 is SNTAGT. CDR3 length: 17 residues. The CDR3 coding sequence is TGTGCCAGCAGTGCCGATTCTAGCGGGGAGGCCTACAATGAGCAGTTCTTC. Residues: CASSADSSGEAYNEQFF.

On this clone itself: Different DNA sequences within this sample yield the same CDR3. This chain joins TRBV19 and TRBJ1-3, with 8 bases matching TRBD1. The CDR3 is 15 residues long. V was pared by 5 bases and J by 0 bases, with 3 bases of the junction left unmatched. CDR1 is LNHDA, CDR2 SQIVND, per germline (reference sequence). The CDR3 region is CASSRTGSSGNTIYF. CDR3 in DNA: TGTGCCAGTAGTCGGACAGGGAGCTCTGGAAACACCATATATTTT. Complete variable domain (other parts from reference TRBV19 and TRBJ1-3): DGGITQSPKYLFRKEGQNVTLSCEQNLNHDAMYWYRQDPGQGLRLIYYSQIVNDFQKGDIAEGYSVSREKKESFPLTVTSAQKNPTAFYLCASSRTGSSGNTIYFGEGSWLTVV.

This chain joins TRBV18 and TRBJ2-3; D unresolved. The CDR3 has 14 amino acids. The V end lost 0 bases, the J end lost 6 bases, and 10 bases lay between the germline ends. CDR1 KGHSH and CDR2 LQKENI come from the germline V gene. The CDR3 DNA is TGTGCCAGCTCACCACCGTCCGGTCCGGATACGCAGTATTTT. It encodes CASSPPSGPDTQYF.

This clone was recorded a few times. This chain uses TRBV5-4 with TRBJ2-7, with D maybe TRBD2 (5 bases). In germline, CDR1 is SGHNT, CDR2 YYREEE (reference sequence). CDR3 length: 14 amino acids. Trimming removed 0 bases at V and 2 bases at J, with 9 bases between. This CDR3 is CASSLGADTYEQYF. CDR3 in DNA: TGTGCCAGCAGCTTGGGAGCGGATACCTACGAGCAGTACTTC.

The genes are TRBV10-3 and TRBJ2-7, with TRBD2 matching 9 bases. The trim removed 0 bases at V and 6 bases at J, leaving 15 bases unmatched. Germline CDR1 and CDR2: ENHRY and SYGVKD. The CDR3 is made up of 18 amino acids. The CDR3 region is CAISESWREGVIGSEQYF. DNA for the CDR3: TGTGCCATCAGTGAGTCCTGGCGGGAGGGCGTCATCGGCTCCGAGCAGTACTTC.

The rearrangement joins TRBV30 to TRBJ2-1; 9 bases align to TRBD2. CDR1 and CDR2 (germline): GTSNPN, SVGIG (reference sequence). V shed 2 bases and J 4 bases; nucleotides not matched to a gene: 6. The CDR3 has 15 amino acids. The CDR3 region has the DNA TGTGCCTGGAGTCTTCGTAGCGGGAGATACAATGAGCAGTTCTTC. This translates into CAWSLRSGRYNEQFF.

V and J are TRBV6-1 and TRBJ2-7; 8 nucleotides agree with TRBD2. CDR1 is MNHNS, CDR2 SASEGT, per germline. This CDR3 is built from 16 residues. The trim removed 3 bases at V and 1 base at J, leaving 8 bases unmatched. The CDR3 loop reads CASSELASGYSYEQYF. The CDR3 nucleotides are TGTGCCAGCAGTGAGTTGGCTAGCGGGTATTCCTACGAGCAGTACTTC.

The chain links TRBV27 to TRBJ2-1; 8 bases map to TRBD2. Trimming cost V 3 bases and J 7 bases; bases outside gene matches: 17. Germline V gene lookup returns CDR1 MNHEY and CDR2 SMNVEV (reference sequence). The CDR3 totals 18 residues. CDR3 sequence reads: CASSFPPGQRESGNEQFF. CDR3 sequence (DNA): TGTGCCAGCAGTTTCCCCCCGGGGCAGCGGGAGTCAGGGAATGAGCAGTTCTTC.

The chain carries TRBV15 and TRBJ2-7; 9 positions match TRBD2. V shed 1 base, J shed 0 bases, and the junction held 7 bases outside the gene matches. This CDR3 contains 17 residues. The germline gives CDR1 LNHNV, CDR2 YYDKDF (reference sequence). CDR3 sequence (DNA): TGTGCCACCAGCAGAGGTTGGGGGACTAGCCGCTCCTACGAGCAGTACTTC. Its protein product is CATSRGWGTSRSYEQYF.

The J gene is TRBJ1-2, the V gene TRBV11-2; no clear D gene. The V and J ends lost 0 bases and 5 bases respectively, with 4 bases between them. This CDR3 comprises 12 residues. Germline CDR1 SGHAT, CDR2 FQNNGV. CDR3 loop: CASSLDVYGYTF. CDR3 in DNA: TGTGCCAGCAGCTTAGACGTATATGGCTACACCTTC.

This clone was seen at least ten times. The chain uses TRBV6-6 and TRBJ2-7; 8 positions match TRBD1. The CDR3 runs 14 residues. J was trimmed by 5 bases and V by 5 bases; bases with no gene match: 8. The germline CDR1 and CDR2 sequences are MNHNY and SVGAGI (reference sequence). CDR3 bases: TGTGCCAGCAGTGCACAGGGGGGTATGGACGAGCAGTACTTC. This gives the protein CASSAQGGMDEQYF.

V usage is TRBV28 and J usage is TRBJ2-7; a possible D gene is TRBD1 (5 bases). V dropped 3 bases and J dropped 3 bases, with 9 bases sitting between them. Per germline, CDR1 MDHEN and CDR2 SYDVKM. This CDR3 has 13 amino acids. CDR3 coding DNA: TGTGCCAGCAGTTTGTGGGGCAGCTACGAGCAGTACTTC. Amino acid sequence: CASSLWGSYEQYF.

V usage is TRBV4-1 and J usage is TRBJ2-2, with 10 bases matching TRBD2. Per germline, CDR1 MGHRA and CDR2 YSYEKL. The CDR3 runs 16 residues. Trimming removed 2 bases from V and 4 bases from J; junction bases left unmatched: 4. Written as DNA, the CDR3 is TGCGCCAGCAGCCAACTAGCGGGGGCGGGCACCGGGGAGCTGTTTTTT. Translating gives CASSQLAGAGTGELFF.

The chain employs TRBV2 and TRBJ2-2; tentative D call: TRBD1 (7 bases). The V end lost 2 bases, the J end lost 7 bases, and 8 bases lay between the germline ends. The length of the CDR3 is 13 residues. Per the germline V gene, CDR1 is SNHLY and CDR2 is FYNNEI. CDR3 amino acids: CASSEQGGGELFF. The CDR3 DNA follows: TGTGCCAGCAGTGAACAGGGGGGCGGGGAGCTGTTTTTT.